This T cell receptor beta chain was profiled in a study of TET2 disruption in CD19-targeted CAR T cells (dated 2018 in TCRdb). In terms of the full investigation: No additional inclusion criteria were applied, and the number of samples was determined by the original clinical trial design and by sample availability. General study outcomes and caveats: Conclusions about the CAR T cells of the patient were based on extensive analysis of a single subject.

In the case of this clone: This receptor's antigen is unknown. The observed sequence ends 3 residues before the CDR3 terminus, with the missing tail filled in from the germline J gene.

CDR1 and CDR2, per the germline V gene (reference sequence), are WNHNN and SYGVQD. The CDR3 runs 14 amino acids, cysteine and phenylalanine included. Of the CDR3's DNA, 33 bases were read; they are in frame from base 1. V ends up 6 bases short and J 0 bases short, with an unmatched junction base count of 4. This specimen's treatment or condition label, interpreted: autologous CTL019 cells: CD19 CAR with 4-1BB and CD3 zeta domains. TCR zeta and 4-1BB costimulatory signaling domains were built into the CD19 CAR. T cells for CTL019 manufacturing were collected from peripheral blood by leukapheresis. The DNeasy Blood and Tissue Kit was used to extract genomic DNA from pre-infusion T cells, peripheral blood, or sorted post-infusion T cells. The immunoSEQ assay was used for deep sequencing of the TCR beta chain. The published analysis was carried out like this. Only productive TCR beta rearrangements were used to compute clonotype frequencies. The source is immuneACCESS, and TCRdb retained only in-frame sequences with V and J called. Part of the clones is not carried over; for the studies checked, unresolved V genes explain less than half of this, and the remainder is unexplained. V, J and clone size derive from that table, while D and trimming were established from the DNA sequence. The sample table records tens of thousands of clones. Less than 2% of the sample belongs to the ten largest clones.

This sequence uses TRBV10-1 and TRBJ2-7; 8 nucleotides in the junction match TRBD2. The sequence derives from a man aged 65 to 79 with chronic lymphocytic leukemia. The sample here was CD8- CAR+ T cells sorted from cultured blood T cells, taken for CD19 CAR T cell therapy. Reading the label with the study, this specimen's cell subset or site is: CD8-negative CAR-positive T cells from the infusion product. The CDR3 protein: CASSGGAPSYEQYF. The covered CDR3 bases are TGCGCCAGCAGCGGGGGGGCTCCCTCCTACGAG.